This T cell receptor beta chain was found in a study of blood T cell repertoires in COVID-19. Study-level information: There were acute and convalescent COVID-19 samples, and they came from the United States, Italy and Spain.

Clinical histories supplied by participants themselves formed the basis of cohort assignment. Recovery among Cohort 3 donors was established by two negative PCRs, clearance, or symptom resolution. Generated by immunoSEQ multiplex PCR, the TCRdb table keeps only in-frame clones and is missing some. The sample contains about 390,000 clones, around nine tenths of which appear only once. Sequenced input: PBMCs or T cells enriched from blood (not recorded which). This sequence originates from a woman aged 45-59 years who had recovered from COVID-19.

This CDR3 is CASSSTIFRTGKNQPQHF. CDR3 sequence (DNA): TGTGCCAGCAGTTCCACAATATTCCGGACGGGAAAAAATCAGCCCCAGCATTTT. The chain is built from TRBV28 and TRBJ1-5; D is unclear. The germline V gene encodes CDR1 MDHEN and CDR2 SYDVKM. Trimming took 4 bases from V and 4 from J, leaving 23 bases between them. The CDR3 extends over 18 amino acids. The whole variable domain, filled in from reference TRBV28 and TRBJ1-5, reads DVKVTQSSRYLVKRTGEKVFLECVQDMDHENMFWYRQDPGLGLRLIYFSYDVKMKEKGDIPEGYSVSREKKERFSLILESASTNQTSMYLCASSSTIFRTGKNQPQHFGDGTRLSIL.